The clone carrying this TCR beta chain has at least ten counts. What it recognizes is unknown. All patients were untreated before thyroid surgery. Using MiXCR, TCRdb re-called clones from the PCR reads. The sample contains approximately 32,000 clones, 20% to 25% of which appear only once. These data originate in a study of metastatic and nonmetastatic thyroid tumors. On the study more broadly: Peripheral blood and tumor or nodule samples from malignant and benign thyroid patients were compared. Whole-study findings and limits: It was reportedly found that TCR beta diversity was significantly higher in malignant thyroid tumors than in benign nodules, a difference seen in both blood and tumor samples.

The J segment lost 0 bases and the V segment lost 5 bases, leaving 7 bases of the junction unmatched. The CDR3 spans 15 residues. The germline V gene encodes CDR1 SEHNR and CDR2 FQNEAQ (reference sequence). This sequence joins TRBV7-9 and TRBJ2-7, with TRBD1 identical over 7 bases. The sequenced sample consisted of tumor tissue. The receptor's source is a male donor with papillary thyroid cancer or a benign thyroid nodule (not recorded which). Some clones in this sample may be carry-over from other donors' samples. CDR3 in amino acids: CASSPGQADSYEQYF. CDR3 bases: TGTGCCAGCAGCCCCGGACAGGCCGACTCCTACGAGCAGTACTTC. Based on the CDR3 plus reference TRBV7-9 and TRBJ2-7, the full variable domain is DTGVSQNPRHKITKRGQNVTFRCDPISEHNRLYWYRQTLGQGPEFLTYFQNEAQLEKSRLLSDRFSAERPKGSFSTLEIQRTEQGDSAMYLCASSPGQADSYEQYFGPGTRLTVT.